A single sample is the source of the 17 T cell receptor beta chains below, sequenced in a study of blood T cell repertoires in COVID-19. Measured with immunoSEQ multiplex PCR; TCRdb has only the in-frame clones, and not every one. Found here are about 100,000 clones, about 89% of them singletons; the top ten hold over 12%. The specimen sequenced was peripheral blood. These receptors originate from a man in his fifties with acute or convalescent COVID-19.

The V gene is TRBV2, the J gene TRBJ2-7; a possible D gene is TRBD1 (6 bases). The CDR3 has 12 residues. CDR1 and CDR2 from the germline V gene are SNHLY and FYNNEI. V was shortened by 3 bases and J by 5 bases, with 8 bases between the two germline ends. The DNA for the CDR3 is TGTGCCAGCAGTGAGGGGGCGGACGAGCAGTACTTC. It is translated as CASSEGADEQYF.

About this clone: The junction does not match germline at one end; this may be a read error. This chain connects TRBV2 to TRBJ2-6; TRBD1 aligns across 7 bases. CDR1 and CDR2 (germline): SNHLY, FYNNEI. The CDR3 totals 14 residues. DNA for the CDR3: TGTGCCAGCAGAAACAGGGGTCGGGCCATCGTCCTGACTTTC. It specifies CASRNRGRAIVLTF.

V usage is TRBV5-6 and J usage is TRBJ2-1; 9 bases are shared with TRBD2. The CDR3 extends over 16 amino acids. Germline CDR1 is SGHDT and CDR2 is YYEEEE. V trimming: 4 bases; J trimming: 4 bases; junction bases outside the gene matches: 9. CDR3 loop: CASSLLAGVGYNEQFF. DNA for the CDR3: TGTGCCAGCAGCCTTTTAGCGGGAGTGGGGTACAATGAGCAGTTCTTC.

The V gene is TRBV9, the J gene TRBJ1-4, with TRBD1 identical over 10 bases. The CDR3 is made up of 15 amino acids. CDR1 SGDLS and CDR2 YYNGEE come from the germline V gene. V was clipped by 0 bases and J by 6 bases; unmatched bases: 2. The CDR3 loop reads CASSVGGTGDEKLFF. CDR3 sequence (DNA): TGTGCCAGCAGCGTAGGTGGGACAGGGGATGAAAAACTGTTTTTT. The variable domain in full, with the rest retrieved from reference TRBV9 and TRBJ1-4, is DSGVTQTPKHLITATGQRVTLRCSPRSGDLSVYWYQQSLDQGLQFLIQYYNGEERAKGNILERFSAQQFPDLHSELNLSSLELGDSALYFCASSVGGTGDEKLFFGSGTQLSVL.

This chain connects TRBV15 to TRBJ1-6; D is possibly TRBD1 (6 bases). Germline values: CDR1 LNHNV, CDR2 YYDKDF (reference sequence). V was shortened by 5 bases and J by 4 bases, with 6 bases between the two germline ends. The CDR3 has 13 residues. CDR3 DNA: TGTGCCACCAGCGACAGGTATAATTCACCCCTCCACTTT. Amino acids: CATSDRYNSPLHF.

CDR3 bases: TGTGCCAGCAGCTTAGGACTAGGCACAGATACGCAGTATTTT. As protein: CASSLGLGTDTQYF. The J gene is TRBJ2-3, the V gene TRBV7-9; weak D call: TRBD2 (6 bases). The CDR3 spans 14 residues. Trimming pared 1 base from V and 1 base from J, leaving 6 bases between. Germline V gives CDR1 SEHNR, CDR2 FQNEAQ (reference sequence).

The genes are TRBV6-6 and TRBJ2-1; 11 nucleotides match TRBD2. Germline CDR1 is MNHNY and CDR2 is SVGAGI (reference sequence). The CDR3 is made up of 14 amino acids. With 8 bases clipped from V and 7 bases from J, the junction kept 7 bases outside the gene matches. CDR3 DNA sequence: TGTGCCAGCGCACTAGCGGGAGTCCGGAATGAGCAGTTCTTC. Protein product: CASALAGVRNEQFF.

V is TRBV3-1 (or the pseudogene TRBV3-2) and J is TRBJ2-1; D not certain. From germline, CDR1 is LGHDT and CDR2 YNNKEL (reference sequence). There are 13 residues in the CDR3. Trimming removed 2 bases from V and 7 bases from J, with 9 bases in between. CDR3 protein: CASSQLEFNEQFF. Written as DNA, the CDR3 is TGTGCCAGCAGCCAACTAGAGTTTAATGAGCAGTTCTTC.

This clone was detected only a few times. This chain connects TRBV27 to TRBJ1-1; tentative D call: TRBD1 (5 bases). The CDR3 runs 14 residues. Trimming left V 0 bases short and J 4 bases short, with 9 bases between. Germline lookup yields CDR1 MNHEY and CDR2 SMNVEV (reference sequence). The CDR3 DNA is TGTGCCAGCAGTTTATCGTCCAGGGCCACTGAAGCTTTCTTT. As protein: CASSLSSRATEAFF.

V is TRBV5-5 and J is TRBJ2-7, with 7 bases lining up with TRBD1. The CDR3 has 14 residues. Germline loops: CDR1 SGHKS, CDR2 YYEKEE (reference sequence). The J segment lost 6 bases and the V segment lost 4 bases, leaving 10 bases of the junction unmatched. The CDR3 protein is CASSAGGARAEQYF. CDR3 bases: TGTGCCAGCAGCGCAGGGGGTGCCAGAGCCGAGCAGTACTTC.

The DNA of the CDR3 is TGTGCCAGCAGGAAACCGGGACTAGCGGGACTCGAGCAGTACTTC. This encodes CASRKPGLAGLEQYF. J is TRBJ2-7 and V is TRBV7-2; TRBD2 matches at 13 bases. Germline V gene sequence: CDR1 SGHTA, CDR2 FQGNSA. Trimming at V came to 6 bases and at J to 6 bases, leaving 8 bases not matched to a gene. CDR3 length: 15 amino acids.

This clone was seen many times. The J gene is TRBJ2-1, the V gene TRBV19; the match to TRBD2 covers 9 bases. The CDR3 sequence is 14 residues long. V dropped 3 bases and J dropped 12; count of bases not matched to a gene: 9. In germline, CDR1 is LNHDA, CDR2 SQIVND (reference sequence). The CDR3 DNA reads TGTGCCAGTAGTATTAGTAGGCGGGAGGGGTGGCAGTTCTTC. Translating gives CASSISRREGWQFF.

The gene calls are TRBV11-2 and TRBJ2-3; unclear D gene. Trimming cost V 1 base and J 0 bases, with 8 bases left between them. The V gene's germline CDR1 is SGHAT and CDR2 FQNNGV. The CDR3 runs to 15 residues. The CDR3 coding sequence is TGTGCCAGCAGCTTAGGCCGGAGAAGCACAGATACGCAGTATTTT. Its translation: CASSLGRRSTDTQYF.

The V call is TRBV2, the J call TRBJ2-7, with 11 bases that match TRBD2. Germline-derived CDR1 and CDR2 are SNHLY and FYNNEI. The CDR3 has 17 amino acids. Trimming removed 4 bases from V and 4 bases from J; junction bases left unmatched: 12. The CDR3 DNA sequence: TGTGCCAGCAGTGGGGTTAGCGGGAGGGCCACATGGTACGAGCAGTACTTC. This sequence encodes CASSGVSGRATWYEQYF.

This sequence joins TRBV14 and TRBJ2-7; perhaps TRBD1 as D (5 bases). CDR3 length: 14 amino acids. Trimming left V 5 bases short and J 2 bases short, with 13 bases between. Germline V lookup: CDR1 SGHDN, CDR2 FVKESK. The CDR3 protein is CASSYDSRAYEQYF. CDR3 DNA: TGTGCCAGCAGCTACGACAGCCGAGCCTACGAGCAGTACTTC.

The chain carries TRBV2 and TRBJ1-3, with D maybe TRBD1 (5 bases). V was clipped by 8 bases and J by 2 bases, with 7 bases between them. Per germline, CDR1 SNHLY and CDR2 FYNNEI. The CDR3 loop spans 12 amino acids. CDR3 nucleotide sequence: TGTGCCAGCTTGGGGCCTGGAAACACCATATATTTT. Protein product: CASLGPGNTIYF.

V gene TRBV5-4 combines with J gene TRBJ1-1; TRBD1 is a possible D gene (6 bases). The CDR3 has 13 amino acids. V was cut by 0 bases and J by 6 bases, with 9 bases left in between. Germline CDR1 is SGHNT and CDR2 is YYREEE (reference sequence). CDR3 loop: CASSLDRVAEAFF. The CDR3 DNA follows: TGTGCCAGCAGCTTGGACAGGGTCGCTGAAGCTTTCTTT.